The clone carrying this T cell receptor (beta chain) has a count of ten or more. The antigen is undetermined. TCRdb re-called the RACE reads with MiXCR, one entry per CDR3 protein. The table has around 57,000 distinct CDR3 sequences, approximately 11% seen once. The time point is: patch test 1, 2 weeks after DPC sensitization. The treatment here: therapeutic diphenylcyclopropenone sensitization with weekly scalp DPC. Blood, whole and unfractionated, served as the source for total RNA extraction. This specimen belongs to a study of human T cells and chemical hapten exposure. Findings and caveats of the study: There were significantly more large CDR3 similarity clusters among expanded TCRs than among controls.

Germline CDR1 and CDR2: MNHEY and SVGEGT. Trimming took 5 bases from V and 1 from J, leaving 11 bases between them. The CDR3 consists of 14 residues. The chain has TRBV6-2 or TRBV6-3 and TRBJ1-1; D unresolved. This specimen was whole blood, taken in connection with sensitization to the hapten diphenylcyclopropenone (DPC). The origin of this receptor is a middle-aged woman with alopecia areata. Some clones in this sample may be carry-over from other donors' samples. The CDR3 DNA sequence: TGTGCCAGCAGTGGCTCCTTGGGGAACACTGAAGCTTTCTTT. Translation gives CASSGSLGNTEAFF.